The rows below give T cell receptor beta chains drawn from one sample of a study of blood T cell repertoires in COVID-19. Data came from immunoSEQ multiplex PCR; TCRdb stores just in-frame clones and leaves some out. The sample holds about 160,000 clones, more than 65% seen once. The specimen sequenced was PBMCs or T cells enriched from blood (not recorded which). Receptors originate from a man between 60 and 75 years old who had recovered from COVID-19. CDR3s include the opening cysteine and the closing phenylalanine or tryptophan. A D gene is named only where the DNA matches it firmly. Where a row states a size, it is once, few, many or the class of an expanded clone; other rows omit it.

clone_size	v_call	d_call	j_call	cdr3_aa	cdr3_nt
NA	TRBV19	NA	TRBJ2-3	CASSINLNTDTQYF	TGTGCCAGTAGTATAAATCTAAACACAGATACGCAGTATTTT
NA	TRBV7-8	TRBD2	TRBJ2-1	CASSLVLAGPRDNEQFF	TGTGCCAGCAGCTTAGTTCTAGCGGGACCACGAGACAATGAGCAGTTCTTC
NA	TRBV6-2/TRBV6-3	NA	TRBJ2-7	CASSYWSVEQYF	TGTGCCAGCAGTTACTGGTCAGTTGAGCAGTACTTC
NA	TRBV28	TRBD1	TRBJ1-5	CATLLSTGVNQPQHF	TGTGCCACCCTACTTTCTACAGGGGTCAATCAGCCCCAGCATTTT
few	TRBV24-1	NA	TRBJ1-2	CATSDSVYGYTF	TGTGCCACCAGTGATTCGGTCTATGGCTACACCTTC
few	TRBV12-3/TRBV12-4	TRBD1	TRBJ1-1	CASGYQGAEAFF	TGTGCCAGCGGATATCAGGGGGCTGAAGCTTTCTTT
NA	TRBV18	TRBD1	TRBJ1-6	CASSQGPRGSSYNSPLHF	TGTGCCAGCTCCCAAGGCCCCAGGGGGAGCTCCTATAATTCACCCCTCCACTTT
NA	TRBV3-1/TRBV3-2	TRBD2	TRBJ2-1	CASSKNPLAGGYNEQFF	TGTGCCAGCAGCAAAAATCCTTTAGCGGGAGGCTACAATGAGCAGTTCTTC
NA	TRBV29-1	TRBD2	TRBJ2-5	CSTLAGGPETQYF	TGCAGCACTTTAGCGGGGGGGCCGGAGACCCAGTACTTC
NA	TRBV5-5	NA	TRBJ1-5	CASTKTGSQGQPQHF	TGTGCCAGCACAAAAACAGGTAGCCAGGGTCAGCCCCAGCATTTT
NA	TRBV5-4	NA	TRBJ1-3	CASSLQEGSGNTIYF	TGTGCCAGCAGCTTGCAGGAAGGCTCTGGAAACACCATATATTTT
NA	TRBV20-1	NA	TRBJ2-7	CSASDRISSEQYF	TGCAGTGCTAGTGACAGGATCAGTAGCGAGCAGTACTTC
NA	TRBV7-2	NA	TRBJ1-3	CASSFHDRNTIYF	TGTGCCAGCAGCTTTCACGACAGAAACACCATATATTTT
NA	TRBV5-1	NA	TRBJ2-3	CASSLGGGGATDTQYF	TGCGCCAGCAGCTTGGGTGGTGGGGGCGCCACAGATACGCAGTATTTT
NA	TRBV3-1/TRBV3-2	TRBD2	TRBJ2-3	CASSLSSGGTQYF	TGTGCCAGCAGCTTGTCTAGCGGGGGGACGCAGTATTTT
NA	TRBV4-2	TRBD1	TRBJ2-7	CASSQEGTGGSYEQYF	TGTGCCAGCAGCCAAGAGGGGACAGGGGGCTCCTACGAGCAGTACTTC
once	TRBV6-2/TRBV6-3	NA	TRBJ1-5	CASSYSSQGRDQPQHF	TGTGCCAGCAGTTACTCGTCGCAGGGGAGGGATCAGCCCCAGCATTTT
once	TRBV9	NA	TRBJ2-1	CASSRESEQFF	TGTGCCAGCAGCCGGGAGAGTGAGCAGTTCTTC
NA	TRBV5-1	NA	TRBJ1-2	CASSRGVESYGYTF	TGCGCCAGCAGCCGCGGGGTCGAAAGCTATGGCTACACCTTC
NA	TRBV28	NA	TRBJ1-2	CASSPGTLAGGYTF	TGTGCCAGCAGCCCCGGGACTCTCGCCGGGGGCTACACCTTC
NA	TRBV7-9	TRBD1	TRBJ1-4	CASSSGQGRNEKLFF	TGTGCCAGCAGCTCCGGACAGGGCCGGAATGAAAAACTGTTTTTT
NA	TRBV11-2	TRBD2	TRBJ2-1	CASSDWFGLAGREHNEQFF	TGTGCCAGCAGCGACTGGTTTGGACTAGCGGGTCGGGAGCACAATGAGCAGTTCTTC
NA	TRBV9	TRBD1	TRBJ1-1	CASSKGQDSREAFF	TGTGCCAGCAGCAAGGGACAGGATTCACGTGAAGCTTTCTTT
NA	TRBV10-3	TRBD1	TRBJ2-2	CAISGQGNTGELFF	TGTGCCATCAGTGGACAGGGCAACACCGGGGAGCTGTTTTTT
NA	TRBV7-5	NA	TRBJ1-1	CARPEVTRNTEAFF	TGTGCCAGACCAGAGGTAACCCGGAACACTGAAGCTTTCTTT
few	TRBV11-2	NA	TRBJ2-3	CASSLDRSGADTQYF	TGTGCCAGCAGCTTAGATCGGTCAGGGGCAGATACGCAGTATTTT
NA	TRBV7-2	NA	TRBJ2-2	CASSLRGYTGELFF	TGTGCCAGCAGCTTACGGGGTTACACCGGGGAGCTGTTTTTT
NA	TRBV7-2	NA	TRBJ2-7	CASSSYSYEQYF	TGTGCCAGCAGTTCATACAGCTACGAGCAGTACTTC
NA	TRBV19	NA	TRBJ1-5	CASSIRQAISSNQPQHF	TGTGCCAGTAGTATAAGACAGGCTATATCATCTAATCAGCCCCAGCATTTT
NA	TRBV5-1	NA	TRBJ2-2	CASSQNRANTGELFF	TGCGCCAGCAGCCAGAACAGGGCGAACACCGGGGAGCTGTTTTTT
NA	TRBV19	NA	TRBJ1-2	CASSSRDSGGYGYTF	TGTGCCAGTAGTAGCCGGGATTCAGGAGGTTATGGCTACACCTTC
NA	TRBV3-1/TRBV3-2	TRBD2	TRBJ2-1	CASSQWTSGNNEQFF	TGTGCCAGCAGCCAATGGACTAGCGGGAACAATGAGCAGTTCTTC
NA	TRBV27	NA	TRBJ1-1	CASSLMTGVNTEAFF	TGTGCCAGCAGTTTAATGACAGGAGTGAACACTGAAGCTTTCTTT
NA	TRBV27	TRBD1	TRBJ1-2	CASSRLETGAYDGYTF	TGTGCCAGCAGTAGGTTAGAAACAGGGGCATACGATGGCTACACCTTC
NA	TRBV9	NA	TRBJ1-6	CASSPRQLGQENSPLHF	TGTGCCAGCAGCCCCCGACAGTTAGGGCAGGAAAATTCACCCCTCCACTTT
NA	TRBV27	NA	TRBJ2-1	CASSTDAGYNEQFF	TGTGCCAGCAGTACGGACGCGGGCTACAATGAGCAGTTCTTC
once	TRBV6-6	NA	TRBJ2-6	CASSSYRSSGANVLTF	TGTGCCAGCAGTTCCTACAGGAGCTCTGGGGCCAACGTCCTGACTTTC
NA	TRBV15	TRBD1	TRBJ2-3	CATSIAGGEADTQYF	TGTGCCACCAGCATCGCAGGGGGAGAGGCAGATACGCAGTATTTT
NA	TRBV20-1	TRBD1	TRBJ1-5	CSASRTGGREPQHF	TGCAGTGCTAGTCGTACAGGGGGCAGGGAGCCCCAGCATTTT
NA	TRBV11-2	NA	TRBJ1-1	CASSLRQGRNTEAFF	TGTGCCAGCAGCTTACGCCAGGGAAGAAACACTGAAGCTTTCTTT
NA	TRBV29-1	NA	TRBJ2-5	CSVIVSGAETQYF	TGCAGCGTGATCGTGTCAGGCGCAGAGACCCAGTACTTC
NA	TRBV11-3	TRBD1	TRBJ1-1	CASSSGQGFDAFF	TGTGCCAGCAGCTCCGGACAGGGATTTGACGCTTTCTTT